The 12 T cell receptor beta chains in this list originate from one sample, sequenced in a study of T cell responses to AZD1222 COVID-19 vaccine. TCRdb keeps only in-frame clones here, not all; method: immunoSEQ multiplex PCR. This table has around 83,000 clones, about 88% appearing once. This sample comprised peripheral blood, obtained on day 0 of AZD1222 vaccination. The source is an adult in good health.

The V gene is TRBV3-1 (or the pseudogene TRBV3-2), the J gene TRBJ1-1, with D unclear. Germline V gene sequence: CDR1 LGHDT, CDR2 YNNKEL (reference sequence). This CDR3 comprises 14 residues. V lost 0 bases and J 5 bases, leaving 10 bases between the germline ends. The CDR3 sequence: CASSQDSTRTEAFF. The CDR3 coding sequence is TGTGCCAGCAGCCAAGATAGCACCAGGACTGAAGCTTTCTTT.

The chain carries TRBV10-1 and TRBJ2-5; 12 bases are shared with TRBD2. CDR3 size: 19 residues. The germline V gene has CDR1 WNHNN and CDR2 SYGVQD (reference sequence). Trimming took 0 bases from V and 4 from J; bases not matched to a gene: 12. CDR3 sequence (DNA): TGCGCCAGCAGTGAGTCGAGGACTAGCGGGGTCTCAGGGGGAGAGACCCAGTACTTC. Translation: CASSESRTSGVSGGETQYF.

The gene calls are TRBV19 and TRBJ2-3, with D perhaps matching TRBD1 or TRBD2 (6 bases each). The CDR3 contains 17 residues. Germline V CDR1 and CDR2: LNHDA, SQIVND (reference sequence). Deletions cut 3 bases from V and 2 bases from J, with 18 bases between. CDR3 loop: CASSIGRDTTPTDTQYF. Here the CDR3 DNA reads TGTGCCAGTAGTATCGGGCGGGACACCACACCCACAGATACGCAGTATTTT.

The V and J genes are TRBV5-4 and TRBJ1-5; TRBD1 is a possible D gene (5 bases). The CDR3 length is 16 residues. Germline V gene lookup returns CDR1 SGHNT and CDR2 YYREEE (reference sequence). V lost 0 bases and J 6 bases, leaving 16 bases between the germline ends. CDR3 nucleotides: TGTGCCAGCAGCTTGGACGGAGGGGACGCCGGTCAGCCCCAGCATTTT. It is translated as CASSLDGGDAGQPQHF.

The rearrangement joins TRBV19 to TRBJ2-3; D is uncertain. The V gene lost 0 bases and the J gene lost 5 bases, with 9 bases spanning the gap. The CDR3 totals 14 residues. From germline, CDR1 is LNHDA and CDR2 SQIVND (reference sequence). The CDR3 is CASSIDPAKDTQYF. The CDR3 nucleotides are TGTGCCAGTAGTATAGACCCTGCGAAAGATACGCAGTATTTT. The variable domain in full, with the rest retrieved from reference TRBV19 and TRBJ2-3, is DGGITQSPKYLFRKEGQNVTLSCEQNLNHDAMYWYRQDPGQGLRLIYYSQIVNDFQKGDIAEGYSVSREKKESFPLTVTSAQKNPTAFYLCASSIDPAKDTQYFGPGTRLTVL.

This clone was seen once. The rearrangement uses TRBV29-1 and TRBJ1-3; no clear D. Per the germline V gene, CDR1 is SQVTM and CDR2 is ANQGSEA. Trimming removed 6 bases from V and 2 bases from J, with 17 bases in between. CDR3 size: 15 residues. CDR3 sequence reads: CSVQSRLSTGNTIYF. Here the CDR3 DNA reads TGCAGCGTGCAGAGTAGGCTATCCACTGGAAACACCATATATTTT.

The V and J genes are TRBV7-2 and TRBJ2-7; D remains unclear. V gave up 3 bases and J gave up 2 bases, with 11 bases separating them. Germline loops: CDR1 SGHTA, CDR2 FQGNSA. This CDR3 region has 14 residues. CDR3 sequence reads: CASSFKPATYEQYF. The CDR3 DNA reads TGTGCCAGCAGCTTTAAACCAGCAACCTACGAGCAGTACTTC.

As concerns this clone: Other DNA sequences from this sample encode an identical CDR3 as well. V and J are TRBV7-2 and TRBJ1-1; possible D gene TRBD1, 5 bases. This CDR3 contains 14 residues. Trimming shortened V by 5 bases and J by 2 bases, and 12 bases separated the two germline ends. CDR1 SGHTA and CDR2 FQGNSA come from the germline V gene. This CDR3 is CASSPRDGNTEAFF. CDR3 DNA sequence: TGTGCCAGCAGCCCTCGGGACGGAAACACTGAAGCTTTCTTT.

CDR3 bases: TGTGCCAGCAGTCGAGGGGGGAGGGAGCAGTACTTC. Translation gives CASSRGGREQYF. This chain uses TRBV2 with TRBJ2-7; D could derive from TRBD1 or TRBD2 (6 bases each). Trimming took 5 bases from V and 7 from J, leaving 12 bases between them. This CDR3 region has 12 residues. CDR1 and CDR2 (germline): SNHLY, FYNNEI.

Only one count was recorded for this clone. J is TRBJ2-7 and V is TRBV6-4, with 8 bases aligning to TRBD2. From germline, CDR1 is MRHNA and CDR2 SNTAGT. CDR3 length: 13 amino acids. Trimming cost V 5 bases and J 6 bases; bases outside gene matches: 6. The CDR3 reads CASSPRGVCEQYF. CDR3 coding DNA: TGTGCCAGCAGTCCGCGGGGGGTATGCGAGCAGTACTTC.

The J gene is TRBJ1-4, the V gene TRBV4-3; no firm D call. The V gene's germline CDR1 is LGHNA and CDR2 YSLEER. V lost 0 bases, J lost 7 bases, and 9 bases lay in between. The CDR3 length is 14 residues. In DNA form, the CDR3 reads TGCGCCAGCAGCCAAGATCAAAGAGGTGAAAAACTGTTTTTT. As protein: CASSQDQRGEKLFF.

The rearrangement links TRBV19 to TRBJ2-7; D remains ambiguous. Trimming removed 3 bases from V and 6 bases from J, with 21 bases in between. The germline V gene encodes CDR1 LNHDA and CDR2 SQIVND (reference sequence). CDR3 length: 16 amino acids. CDR3: CASSIRLRPLPGEQYF. The CDR3 nucleotides are TGTGCCAGTAGTATTCGTCTCAGGCCGCTCCCGGGCGAGCAGTACTTC.